These 2 T cell receptor beta chains were sequenced from one sample in a study of control samples from healthy donors and cancer patients. TCRdb's table, derived via immunoSEQ multiplex PCR, lists solely in-frame clones and lacks some. The data show around 170,000 clones, roughly 90% seen once. The sequencing input was blood. All receptors come from a woman aged 30 to 39 in good health.

The J gene is TRBJ2-1, the V gene TRBV29-1; D not resolved. Germline-derived CDR1 and CDR2 are SQVTM and ANQGSEA. V dropped 0 bases and J dropped 8 bases, with 11 bases sitting between them. The CDR3 extends over 13 amino acids. The CDR3 nucleotides are TGCAGCGTTGAAGACCCCGAGAACGATGAGCAGTTCTTC. Amino acid sequence: CSVEDPENDEQFF.

The V and J genes are TRBV12-3 or TRBV12-4 and TRBJ1-2, with D possibly TRBD1 on 6 matching bases. CDR3 size: 13 residues. With 7 bases removed from V and 2 bases from J, the gap between germline ends came to 11 bases. The CDR3 sequence: CASNRDENYGYTF. DNA of the CDR3: TGTGCCAGCAACAGGGATGAGAACTATGGCTACACCTTC.